Each of the 10 T cell receptor beta chains below was sequenced from the same sample in a study of shared clonotypes between healthy human individuals (dated by TCRdb to 2019 to 2021). The protocol used for the library was the immunoSEQ multiplex PCR assay. Held by TCRdb, this immuneACCESS table contains in-frame sequences only and omits some clones. Under half of the omission traces to an unresolved V gene where checked; the cause of the rest is unknown. The sample has some 380,000 clones on record, approximately 96% of them singletons. About 0.32% of the sample rests with the top ten. Sequences were obtained from memory CD8+ T cells sorted from blood. This specimen's cell subset or site label, interpreted: CD45RO+ cells pooled with CCR7-negative TemRA cells. These receptors all stem from a man aged 25 to 45 in good health.

The genes are TRBV2 and TRBJ2-2; tentatively, D is TRBD2 (5 bases). Germline CDR1 is SNHLY and CDR2 is FYNNEI. V lost 9 bases and J lost 8, with 10 bases in between. CDR3 size: 11 residues. The CDR3: CARPQRGELFF. The CDR3 DNA reads as TGTGCCAGGCCTCAGCGGGGGGAGCTGTTTTTT.

The rearrangement uses TRBV6-5 and TRBJ2-7; 9 nucleotides agree with TRBD1. The CDR3 runs to 15 residues. Trimming at V came to 5 bases and at J to 4 bases, leaving 9 bases not matched to a gene. CDR1 is MNHEY, CDR2 SVGAGI, per germline. The CDR3 bases are TGTGCCAGCAGTCCTAGATTGGACAGGGGTTACGAGCAGTACTTC. Translated, it gives CASSPRLDRGYEQYF.

J is TRBJ1-1 and V is TRBV2; 9 bases line up with TRBD1. CDR1 and CDR2 (germline): SNHLY, FYNNEI. The CDR3 runs 14 residues. V shed 7 bases, J shed 2 bases, and the junction held 5 bases outside the gene matches. The CDR3 loop is CASMWTGVNTEAFF. CDR3 sequence (DNA): TGTGCCAGCATGTGGACAGGGGTAAACACTGAAGCTTTCTTT.

This chain joins TRBV11-1 and TRBJ2-7; D not certain. V was pared by 5 bases and J by 3 bases, with 20 bases between. Per the germline V gene, CDR1 is SGHAT and CDR2 is FQDESV (reference sequence). This CDR3 contains 16 residues. The CDR3 nucleotides are TGTGCCAGCAGCGACCCTCTAGGAAAAGTAGGCTACGAGCAGTACTTC. Translation: CASSDPLGKVGYEQYF.

V is TRBV30 and J is TRBJ2-7, with D maybe TRBD2 (5 bases). This CDR3 spans 17 amino acids. Per germline, CDR1 GTSNPN and CDR2 SVGIG (reference sequence). V was trimmed by 0 bases and J by 2 bases, leaving 20 bases between them. In DNA, the CDR3 is TGTGCCTGGAGTGTACGGACCCTGGCTAGCACAACCTACGAGCAGTACTTC. It translates to CAWSVRTLASTTYEQYF.

This clone was counted once. The chain couples TRBV6-5 to TRBJ2-3; 12 bases match TRBD2. The CDR3 contains 15 residues. Germline-derived CDR1 and CDR2 are MNHEY and SVGAGI. After removal of 7 bases from V and 3 bases from J, the junction contained 5 bases not matched to a gene. CDR3 sequence: CASMTSGGPTDTQYF. Written as DNA, the CDR3 is TGTGCCAGCATGACTAGCGGGGGACCAACAGATACGCAGTATTTT.

The rearrangement links TRBV6-1 to TRBJ1-1; possibly TRBD1 for D (5 bases). V was shortened by 6 bases and J by 0 bases, with 11 bases between the two germline ends. The germline V gene encodes CDR1 MNHNS and CDR2 SASEGT. This CDR3 contains 14 residues. The chain's CDR3 is CASSSGRMNTEAFF. DNA of the CDR3: TGTGCCAGCAGCTCGGGACGCATGAACACTGAAGCTTTCTTT.

The V gene is TRBV5-4, the J gene TRBJ2-3; D uncertain. V was pared by 2 bases and J by 0 bases, with 7 bases between. Germline assignment: CDR1 SGHNT and CDR2 YYREEE (reference sequence). CDR3 length equals 14 residues. The CDR3: CASSFVTSTDTQYF. The CDR3 coding sequence is TGTGCCAGCAGCTTTGTTACGAGCACAGATACGCAGTATTTT. Filled out from reference TRBV5-4 and TRBJ2-3, the complete variable domain reads ETGVTQSPTHLIKTRGQQVTLRCSSQSGHNTVSWYQQALGQGPQFIFQYYREEENGRGNFPPRFSGLQFPNYSSELNVNALELDDSALYLCASSFVTSTDTQYFGPGTRLTVL.

The chain links TRBV25-1 to TRBJ2-5, with a tentative D call TRBD2 (5 bases). This CDR3 is built from 13 residues. The germline gives CDR1 MGHDK, CDR2 SYGVNS. Trimming took off 6 bases at V and 2 bases at J, with 10 bases between the two ends. The CDR3 region is CASSNPGQETQYF. CDR3 bases: TGTGCCAGCAGCAATCCGGGACAAGAGACCCAGTACTTC.

The chain has TRBV28 and TRBJ1-4; no firm D call. The CDR3 runs to 13 residues. The V end was cut by 8 bases, the J end by 5 bases, with 12 bases between. CDR1 is MDHEN and CDR2 is SYDVKM in the germline V gene. CDR3 sequence (DNA): TGTGCCAGCTATACACCCGGCAATGAAAAACTGTTTTTT. Translating it yields CASYTPGNEKLFF.